This T cell receptor (beta chain) was identified in a study of blood T cell repertoires in COVID-19. Study background: Italy, Spain and the United States were the sources of the convalescent and acute COVID-19 samples. Sources were T cells, B-cell-depleted T cells, or PBMCs; the material itself was cDNA or gDNA.

Germline V CDR1 and CDR2: SGHRS, YFSETQ. The V segment lost 3 bases and the J segment 4 bases; nucleotides outside the gene matches: 6. There are 15 residues in the CDR3. Source study methods: Estimation of nucleated cell counts relied on the amplification of reference gene primers. TCRdb's copy holds only in-frame clones and misses some; the assay was immunoSEQ multiplex PCR. D and trimming were read from the DNA, whereas the V and J calls and clone size are those reported in that table. The profile shows approximately 100,000 clones, roughly 82% of them singletons. The sample taken for sequencing was peripheral blood. V usage is TRBV5-1 and J usage is TRBJ2-3; 9 bases are shared with TRBD2. This sequence was found in a human donor in a cohort sampled during active COVID-19. The CDR3 nucleotides are TGCGCCAGCAGCTCCTTAGCGGGGGTGGCAGATACGCAGTATTTT. This encodes CASSSLAGVADTQYF.